This is a list of T cell receptor beta chains from one sample in a study. TCRdb re-derived calls from the 5' RACE reads in MiXCR, one entry per CDR3 protein. The sample contains more than 8,000 distinct CDR3 sequences, about a quarter of which appear only once. Material: Tregs sorted from blood. Receptors were obtained from a female donor with breast cancer. CDR3s include the opening cysteine and the closing phenylalanine or tryptophan.

j_gene: TRBJ2-1; v_gene: TRBV5-1; CDR3aa: CASKSGGTNNEQFF
j_gene: TRBJ2-2; v_gene: TRBV5-1; CDR3aa: CASSFDRGITGELFF
j_gene: TRBJ2-1; v_gene: TRBV7-6; CDR3aa: CASSVADNEQFF
j_gene: TRBJ2-7; v_gene: TRBV27; CDR3aa: CATSTGIAYEQYF
j_gene: TRBJ1-5; v_gene: TRBV9; CDR3aa: CASSVTGNHQPRHF
j_gene: TRBJ2-1; v_gene: TRBV12-3/TRBV12-4; CDR3aa: CASSSNYNEQFF
j_gene: TRBJ1-2; v_gene: TRBV20-1; CDR3aa: CSAYPTGVAYGYTF
j_gene: TRBJ2-3; v_gene: TRBV6-5; CDR3aa: CASIGIGTDTQYF
j_gene: TRBJ1-1; v_gene: TRBV12-3/TRBV12-4; CDR3aa: CASSLSSTEAFF
j_gene: TRBJ1-1; v_gene: TRBV24-1; CDR3aa: CATRGDNTEAFF
j_gene: TRBJ1-2; v_gene: TRBV20-1; CDR3aa: CSAREIRGGNGYTF
j_gene: TRBJ2-7; v_gene: TRBV28; CDR3aa: CASSSPTGTSYEQYF
j_gene: TRBJ2-7; v_gene: TRBV6-5; CDR3aa: CASSYHTGNEQYF
j_gene: TRBJ2-1; v_gene: TRBV2; CDR3aa: CASSDPGTGGPSYNEQFF
j_gene: TRBJ2-1; v_gene: TRBV11-3; CDR3aa: CASSLGTSGNEQFF
j_gene: TRBJ1-2; v_gene: TRBV4-1; CDR3aa: CASSQDAGLNYGYTF
j_gene: TRBJ1-1; v_gene: TRBV6-5; CDR3aa: CASSHGATNTEAFF
j_gene: TRBJ2-1; v_gene: TRBV5-6; CDR3aa: CASSQGNEQFF
j_gene: TRBJ2-3; v_gene: TRBV7-9; CDR3aa: CASSPQGSAEETQYF
j_gene: TRBJ1-1; v_gene: TRBV5-1; CDR3aa: CASSWDPGTAMDAEAFF
j_gene: TRBJ2-7; v_gene: TRBV20-1; CDR3aa: CSATPGTGGSEQYF
j_gene: TRBJ2-1; v_gene: TRBV7-8; CDR3aa: CASSLPTSGRPGVQFF
j_gene: TRBJ2-7; v_gene: TRBV6-5; CDR3aa: CASSYFSEQYF
j_gene: TRBJ2-1; v_gene: TRBV9; CDR3aa: CASSPGRGNEQFF
j_gene: TRBJ1-2; v_gene: TRBV5-4; CDR3aa: CASKLGTPGGYGYTF
j_gene: TRBJ2-2; v_gene: TRBV7-9; CDR3aa: CASSPRTRGPNTGELFF
j_gene: TRBJ2-7; v_gene: TRBV27; CDR3aa: CASSFGGGLSSYEQYF
j_gene: TRBJ2-7; v_gene: TRBV10-3; CDR3aa: CAISSGSEGVEQYF
j_gene: TRBJ2-7; v_gene: TRBV6-1; CDR3aa: CASSEPGRGRKYEQYF
j_gene: TRBJ2-3; v_gene: TRBV30; CDR3aa: CAWSAGDTQYF
j_gene: TRBJ2-1; v_gene: TRBV5-1; CDR3aa: CASSLGRLNEQFF
j_gene: TRBJ1-1; v_gene: TRBV7-3; CDR3aa: CASSLHGGAEAFF
j_gene: TRBJ1-1; v_gene: TRBV12-3/TRBV12-4; CDR3aa: CASSWQNTEAFF
j_gene: TRBJ2-1; v_gene: TRBV12-3/TRBV12-4; CDR3aa: CASSLSGSSYNEQFF
j_gene: TRBJ1-2; v_gene: TRBV28; CDR3aa: CACSFTGSEGGNYGYTF
j_gene: TRBJ2-1; v_gene: TRBV20-1; CDR3aa: CSARTASGVYNEQFF
j_gene: TRBJ1-5; v_gene: TRBV7-8; CDR3aa: CASSPGTVVSNQPQHF
j_gene: TRBJ1-3; v_gene: TRBV14; CDR3aa: CASSLDGNTIYF
j_gene: TRBJ2-1; v_gene: TRBV6-5; CDR3aa: CASSHPSSNEQFF
j_gene: TRBJ1-1; v_gene: TRBV2; CDR3aa: CASSVSRTGQAEAFF
j_gene: TRBJ2-1; v_gene: TRBV27; CDR3aa: CASSFDRTGNEQFF
j_gene: TRBJ1-2; v_gene: TRBV5-1; CDR3aa: CASSPYQDGYTF
j_gene: TRBJ1-5; v_gene: TRBV13; CDR3aa: CASSQGTGGQPQHF
j_gene: TRBJ1-5; v_gene: TRBV12-3/TRBV12-4; CDR3aa: CASSLMDRGNQPQHF
j_gene: TRBJ1-4; v_gene: TRBV9; CDR3aa: CASSVAGTGQGELFF
j_gene: TRBJ2-1; v_gene: TRBV5-4; CDR3aa: CASSLDNYNEQFF
j_gene: TRBJ2-1; v_gene: TRBV9; CDR3aa: CASSVGTGREQFF
j_gene: TRBJ2-7; v_gene: TRBV7-2; CDR3aa: CASSSGLAGGPRSYEQYF
j_gene: TRBJ2-1; v_gene: TRBV5-1; CDR3aa: CASSGRLAGGPFPYNEQFF
j_gene: TRBJ1-1; v_gene: TRBV6-5; CDR3aa: CASSTPPQRLMNTEAFF
j_gene: TRBJ2-1; v_gene: TRBV6-5; CDR3aa: CASSLVAGTTYNEQFF
j_gene: TRBJ2-1; v_gene: TRBV28; CDR3aa: CASDSADNEQFF
j_gene: TRBJ2-1; v_gene: TRBV7-9; CDR3aa: CASSLGFWTGKNEQFF
j_gene: TRBJ1-5; v_gene: TRBV28; CDR3aa: CASSFGTDFSNQPQHF